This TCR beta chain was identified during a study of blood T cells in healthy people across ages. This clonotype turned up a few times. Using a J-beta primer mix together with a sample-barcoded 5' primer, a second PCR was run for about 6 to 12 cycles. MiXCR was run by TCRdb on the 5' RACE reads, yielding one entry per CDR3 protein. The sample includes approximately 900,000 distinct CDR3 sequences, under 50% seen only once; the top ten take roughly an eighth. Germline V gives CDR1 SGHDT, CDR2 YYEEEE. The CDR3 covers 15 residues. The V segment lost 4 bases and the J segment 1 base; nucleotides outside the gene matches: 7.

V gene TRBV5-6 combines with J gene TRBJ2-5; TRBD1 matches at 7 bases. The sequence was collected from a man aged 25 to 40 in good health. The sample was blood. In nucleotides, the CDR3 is TGTGCCAGCAGCATACAGGGGCCCTCCCAAGAGACCCAGTACTTC. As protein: CASSIQGPSQETQYF.